The subject of this entry is one TCR beta chain. Antigen specificity is unknown. This record comes from a study of T-cell memory formation after mild COVID-19. Background on the study: In these data, TCR clusters were largely donor specific.

MiXCR was run by TCRdb on the 5' RACE reads, yielding one entry per CDR3 protein. In the table there are roughly 300,000 distinct CDR3 sequences, around 16% of which are singletons. General study results and limits: Mostly located in CM and EM were contracting CD4+ clones, with contracting CD8+ clones located in EMRA.

Germline V gives CDR1 SGHDN, CDR2 FVKESK. The CDR3 extends over 13 amino acids. Trimming shortened V by 3 bases and J by 5 bases, and 10 bases separated the two germline ends. The origin of this receptor is a man younger than 35 who had mild COVID-19 (a few samples of this study predate the infection). Cell type and time point are not known. Material: PBMCs or a T cell subset sorted from them (not recorded which). V is TRBV14 and J is TRBJ1-1; a possible D gene is TRBD1 (5 bases). CDR3 amino acids: CASSQERGTEAFF. The CDR3 DNA reads as TGTGCCAGCAGCCAGGAAAGGGGAACTGAAGCTTTCTTT. The variable domain in full, completed from reference TRBV14 and TRBJ1-1, reads EAGVTQFPSHSVIEKGQTVTLRCDPISGHDNLYWYRRVMGKEIKFLLHFVKESKQDESGMPNNRFLAERTGGTYSTLKVQPAELEDSGVYFCASSQERGTEAFFGQGTRLTVV.